This T cell receptor beta chain comes out of a study of CD8+CD57+ T cells in acquired aplastic anemia. Patients picked for sequencing had shown CD8+CD57+ cell expansion detected by flow cytometry. TCR beta VDJ and CDR3 were profiled, and genomic DNA was the template. TCRdb re-analysed the reads in MiXCR, keeping a single row per CDR3 protein. The sample lists around 200,000 distinct CDR3 sequences, more than 60% occurring once. This clonotype was recorded once. The CDR3 totals 15 residues. Losses at the gene ends were 6 bases for V and 7 bases for J; bases not matched to a gene: 7. The germline CDR1 and CDR2 sequences are SNHLY and FYNNEI.

The TCR sequence derives from a human donor with aplastic anemia. The chain is built from TRBV2 and TRBJ2-2; 11 bases agree with TRBD2. Sequences were obtained from sorted CD4+, CD8+, or CD8+CD57+ T cells (not recorded which) from PBMCs. The CDR3 coding sequence is TGTGCCAGCAGGGTACTAGCGGGAGTTGGCGGGGAGCTGTTTTTT. Its translation is CASRVLAGVGGELFF.